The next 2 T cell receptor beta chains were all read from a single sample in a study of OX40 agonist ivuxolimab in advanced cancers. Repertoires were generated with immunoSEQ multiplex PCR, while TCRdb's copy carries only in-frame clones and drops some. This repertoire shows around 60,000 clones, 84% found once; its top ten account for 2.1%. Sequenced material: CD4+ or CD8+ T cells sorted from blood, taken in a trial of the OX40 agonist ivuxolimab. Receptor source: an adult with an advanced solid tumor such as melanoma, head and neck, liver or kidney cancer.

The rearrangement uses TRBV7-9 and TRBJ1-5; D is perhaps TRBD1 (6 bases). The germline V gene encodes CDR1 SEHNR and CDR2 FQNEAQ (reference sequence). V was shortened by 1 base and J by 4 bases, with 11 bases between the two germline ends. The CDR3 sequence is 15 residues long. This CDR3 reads CASSLGGGGNQPQHF. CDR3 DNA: TGTGCCAGCAGCTTAGGAGGGGGGGGAAATCAGCCCCAGCATTTT.

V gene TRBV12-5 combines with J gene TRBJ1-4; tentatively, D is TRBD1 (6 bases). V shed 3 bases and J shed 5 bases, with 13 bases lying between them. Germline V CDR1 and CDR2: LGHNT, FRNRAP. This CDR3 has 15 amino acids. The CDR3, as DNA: TGTGCTAGTGGTTTCTTTGACAGGACGAATGAAAAACTGTTTTTT. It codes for CASGFFDRTNEKLFF.